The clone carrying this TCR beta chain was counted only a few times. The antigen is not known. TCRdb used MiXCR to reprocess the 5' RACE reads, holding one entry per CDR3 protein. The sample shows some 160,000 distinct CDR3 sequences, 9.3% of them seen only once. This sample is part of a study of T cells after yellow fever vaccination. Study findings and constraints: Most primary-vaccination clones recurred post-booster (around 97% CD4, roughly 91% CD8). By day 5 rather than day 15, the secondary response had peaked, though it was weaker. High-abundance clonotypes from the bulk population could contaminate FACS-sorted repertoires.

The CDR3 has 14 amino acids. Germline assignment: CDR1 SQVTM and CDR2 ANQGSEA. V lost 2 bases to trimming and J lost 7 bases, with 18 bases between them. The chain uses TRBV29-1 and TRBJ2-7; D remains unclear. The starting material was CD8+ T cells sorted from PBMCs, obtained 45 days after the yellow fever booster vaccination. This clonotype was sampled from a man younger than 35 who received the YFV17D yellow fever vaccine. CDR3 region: CSVEMFRTLEEQYF. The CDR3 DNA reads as TGCAGCGTTGAAATGTTCAGGACCCTCGAAGAGCAGTACTTC.